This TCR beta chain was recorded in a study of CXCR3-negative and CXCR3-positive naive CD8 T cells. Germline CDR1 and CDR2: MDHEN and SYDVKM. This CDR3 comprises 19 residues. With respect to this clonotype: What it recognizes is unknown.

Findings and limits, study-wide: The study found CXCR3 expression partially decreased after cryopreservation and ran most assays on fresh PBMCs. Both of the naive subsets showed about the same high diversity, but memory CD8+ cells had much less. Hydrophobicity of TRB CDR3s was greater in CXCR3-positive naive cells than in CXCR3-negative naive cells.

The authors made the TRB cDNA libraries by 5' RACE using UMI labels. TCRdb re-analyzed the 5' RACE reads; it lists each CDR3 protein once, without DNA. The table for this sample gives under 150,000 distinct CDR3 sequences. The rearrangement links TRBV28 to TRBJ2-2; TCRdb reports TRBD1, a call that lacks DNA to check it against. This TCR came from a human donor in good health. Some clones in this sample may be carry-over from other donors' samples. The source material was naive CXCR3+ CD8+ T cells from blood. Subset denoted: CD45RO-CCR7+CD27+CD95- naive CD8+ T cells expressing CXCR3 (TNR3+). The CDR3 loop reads CASRNPRVGSGDNTGELFF. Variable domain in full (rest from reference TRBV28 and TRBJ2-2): DVKVTQSSRYLVKRTGEKVFLECVQDMDHENMFWYRQDPGLGLRLIYFSYDVKMKEKGDIPEGYSVSREKKERFSLILESASTNQTSMYLCASRNPRVGSGDNTGELFFGEGSRLTVL.